This T cell receptor beta chain emerged from a study of cytomegalovirus exposure and HLA in healthy donors. Across the study: Among over 350 genotyped donors, roughly 81% fell in the Caucasian-associated ancestry cluster.

The germline V gene encodes CDR1 SGHNT and CDR2 YENEEA. The CDR3 length is 13 residues. Among the donors, all were healthy bone marrow donors. It was with 60 Vbeta and 13 Jbeta primers that the PCR ran. The protocol was immunoSEQ multiplex PCR, while the TCRdb copy is restricted to in-frame clones and leaves out a portion. The data hold roughly 100,000 clones, with over 70% observed a single time. The chain employs TRBV11-3 and TRBJ2-5; D gene ambiguous. The J call may be wrong; the DNA end is better matched by TRBJ2-7. The sequence was obtained from a woman in her forties in good health and CMV-seropositive. The specimen was PBMCs. The CDR3 region has the DNA TGTGCCAGCAGCCCCCGACGGTTAAGCGAGCAGTACTTC. It encodes CASSPRRLSEQYF.